This T cell receptor beta chain was retrieved from a study of blood T cells in healthy people across ages (dated by TCRdb to about 2015). A note on the overall study: Template switching captured roughly one uniquely barcoded TCR beta cDNA molecule per two T cells in model experiments. The donors were divided into four age groups: young (average roughly 17 years), middle-aged (under 40), aged (approximately 62) and long-lived (roughly 82). For two donors (one aged 18 to 29 and one aged 80 or older), the study analyzed two additional independent replicas of 1 million unique cDNA reads from the same blood draw. The study measured age-related changes in TCR beta repertoire diversity using deep sequencing normalized with unique cDNA molecular identifiers. To avoid experimental bias, donors of different ages were distributed randomly across sequencing lanes.

The receptor library was made with 5' RACE. Sequencing was performed on an Illumina HiSeq 2500. A second PCR of 7 to 11 cycles was performed with a sample-barcoded 5' primer and a J-beta primer mix. A template-switch 5' adaptor carrying 12 random nucleotides introduced a unique molecular identifier onto each TCR beta cDNA molecule. Each sample yielded at least 3 million CDR3-containing paired-end reads. All of the RNA was converted into first-strand cDNA using the Mint cDNA synthesis kit, with a TRBC-specific oligonucleotide serving as the primer. Following uracil-DNA glycosylase treatment, all cDNA underwent a first 18-cycle PCR with the universal primers M1SS and BC2_uni_R. The paper's data handling went like this. Each sample was normalized by randomly selecting 1 million high-quality reads, each carrying a distinct molecular identifier. Reads with shared molecular identifiers were discarded instead of being binned into consensus sequences. MiTCR, set to a Q25 quality threshold and the strictest error-elimination algorithm, was used for CDR3 identification, clonotype clustering and error correction. A nonparametric unseen species model with Euler transformation was used to estimate lower-bound total TCR beta diversity. In-frame beta chains were kept once TCRdb had trimmed the public reads at Q25 with fastp and called clones with MiXCR. CDR3 protein sequences are deduplicated, and each keeps its most common genes and DNA. TCRdb assigned the V and J calls; the authors' analysis was not used. This sample has about 800,000 distinct CDR3 sequences in its table, and over 45% of those were observed once. The leading ten clones occupy over 20% of the sample.

Broader findings and caveats from the paper: Observed TCR beta diversity per million T cells fell roughly linearly with age, and a significant reduction was already apparent by age around 40. Because the CMV infection status of the donors was unknown, age-related changes in expanded clonotypes may potentially have been confounded. There was a strong correlation between observed TCR beta diversity and the percentage of naive T cells measured by flow cytometry. Compared with the aged group, more naive CD4+ T cells, fewer expanded clones and increased TCR diversity were shown by the long-lived group, suggesting age selection. Estimates of total diversity from one million sequenced T cells were regarded as lower bounds and underestimates. Conclusive comparison of naive and antigen-experienced compartments was prevented by the profiling of bulk unsorted PBMCs.

Comment on this clonotype: Its target antigen remains unknown. Base qualities are not provided; no much larger clone lies one nucleotide away.

The roughly 42 donors, aged about 6 to 95 years, were systemically healthy Caucasian individuals from Russia. Each donor gave ten milliliters of peripheral blood, collected into EDTA-treated Vacutainer tubes. PBMCs were isolated by Ficoll-Paque density-gradient centrifugation, with at least 6.5 million obtained per sample. Trizol reagent was used to extract total RNA from PBMCs, with at least 5 micrograms per sample. For every donor, flow cytometry on a PBMC aliquot measured the percentage of naive CD45RAhigh/CD27high T cells. The material sequenced was blood. This receptor was taken from a man aged 25-45 years in good health.

The bases are TGTGCCGAATATAGCGGGAGGGCCCCGGGTAATGAGCAGTTCTTC. Its coded protein is CAEYSGRAPGNEQFF. The receptor chain draws on TRBV7-2 and TRBJ2-1; a stretch of 11 junction bases matches TRBD2. CDR1 SGHTA and CDR2 FQGNSA are derived from the germline V gene. Its CDR3 holds 15 amino acids, cysteine through phenylalanine. Just the 45-base CDR3 DNA is kept, in frame starting at base 1. At the junction V is shortened by 11 bases and J by 7 bases; bases outside the gene matches: 13.